The 10 T cell receptor beta chains given below trace back to one sample, sequenced in a study of cytomegalovirus exposure and HLA in healthy donors. 60 Vbeta and 13 Jbeta primers were used in PCR. TCRdb's copy holds only in-frame clones and misses some; the assay was immunoSEQ multiplex PCR. The sample carries just over 200,000 clones, 75% to 85% recorded once. Sequencing was done on a sample of PBMCs. These receptors were obtained from a woman between 40 and 55 years old in good health and CMV-seronegative.

The chain has TRBV30 and TRBJ1-1; D not certain. This CDR3 is built from 13 residues. In germline, CDR1 is GTSNPN, CDR2 SVGIG (reference sequence). Trimming cost V 3 bases and J 0 bases, with 8 bases left between them. CDR3 in amino acids: CAWSEQMNTEAFF. Written as DNA, the CDR3 is TGTGCCTGGAGCGAACAGATGAACACTGAAGCTTTCTTT.

The chain employs TRBV19 and TRBJ2-7; TRBD2 might be the D (5 bases). The CDR3 loop spans 15 amino acids. Per germline, CDR1 LNHDA and CDR2 SQIVND (reference sequence). V was cut by 3 bases and J by 2 bases, with 14 bases left in between. The CDR3, as DNA: TGTGCCAGTAGTATTTCCCCGAGTAGCGCCTACGAGCAGTACTTC. It specifies CASSISPSSAYEQYF. The full variable domain, with the rest looked up from reference TRBV19 and TRBJ2-7, is DGGITQSPKYLFRKEGQNVTLSCEQNLNHDAMYWYRQDPGQGLRLIYYSQIVNDFQKGDIAEGYSVSREKKESFPLTVTSAQKNPTAFYLCASSISPSSAYEQYFGPGTRLTVT.

V and J are TRBV6-1 and TRBJ2-1; 9 nucleotides match TRBD1. Germline V gene sequence: CDR1 MNHNS, CDR2 SASEGT. The CDR3 extends over 15 amino acids. J was trimmed by 7 bases and V by 5 bases; bases with no gene match: 9. The CDR3 here is CASSTRDRARNEQFF. The CDR3 DNA is TGTGCCAGCAGTACCCGGGACAGGGCTCGGAATGAGCAGTTCTTC.

The chain has TRBV5-1 and TRBJ1-1, with TRBD1 identical over 7 bases. Germline lookup yields CDR1 SGHRS and CDR2 YFSETQ. The J segment lost 8 bases and the V segment lost 0 bases, leaving 7 bases of the junction unmatched. The CDR3 spans 14 residues. CDR3 sequence: CASSLGGGQREAFF. CDR3 coding DNA: TGCGCCAGCAGCTTGGGTGGGGGACAGAGAGAAGCTTTCTTT. Looking up the rest from reference TRBV5-1 and TRBJ1-1 gives the full variable domain: KAGVTQTPRYLIKTRGQQVTLSCSPISGHRSVSWYQQTPGQGLQFLFEYFSETQRNKGNFPGRFSGRQFSNSRSEMNVSTLELGDSALYLCASSLGGGQREAFFGQGTRLTVV.

This chain links TRBV28 with TRBJ2-3; 10 positions match TRBD2. V shed 6 bases and J 0 bases; nucleotides not matched to a gene: 12. Germline V gives CDR1 MDHEN, CDR2 SYDVKM. This CDR3 comprises 18 residues. The CDR3 is CASRGITGTSESTDTQYF. CDR3 sequence (DNA): TGTGCCAGCAGGGGGATAACCGGGACTAGCGAGAGCACAGATACGCAGTATTTT.

This clone showed up just once. Other DNA sequences in the sample encode the same CDR3. The CDR3 DNA sequence: TGTGCCAGCAGTTTATCCGGGACATATCAGCCCCAGCATTTT. Amino acid sequence: CASSLSGTYQPQHF. The chain links TRBV27 to TRBJ1-5; D possibly corresponds to TRBD1 (6 bases). The germline V gene encodes CDR1 MNHEY and CDR2 SMNVEV (reference sequence). This CDR3 region has 14 residues. V gave up 0 bases and J gave up 5 bases, with 8 bases separating them.

The rearrangement links TRBV2 to TRBJ2-2; weak D call: TRBD2 (5 bases). V was cut by 1 base and J by 4 bases, with 10 bases left in between. Germline V gene sequence: CDR1 SNHLY, CDR2 FYNNEI. The CDR3 is 15 residues long. The CDR3 region is CASSEGRRFTGELFF. CDR3 coding DNA: TGTGCCAGCAGTGAAGGGCGGAGGTTCACCGGGGAGCTGTTTTTT.

This chain uses TRBV27 with TRBJ1-2; 9 bases agree with TRBD1. Germline CDR1 MNHEY, CDR2 SMNVEV (reference sequence). The CDR3 has 14 residues. With 6 bases clipped from V and 9 bases from J, the junction kept 11 bases outside the gene matches. The CDR3 DNA reads TGTGCCAGCAGCTTGGGGTATGACAGGGGGAGCTACACCTTC. Translated: CASSLGYDRGSYTF.

This chain uses TRBV7-2 with TRBJ2-1; 9 bases align to TRBD2. The ends lost 5 bases at V and 9 bases at J; junction bases unmatched: 8. CDR1 and CDR2 (germline): SGHTA, FQGNSA. This CDR3 contains 14 residues. In DNA, the CDR3 is TGTGCCAGCAGCCCTCGCCTAGCGGGAAGTGAGCAGTTCTTC. The encoded protein is CASSPRLAGSEQFF.

V usage is TRBV7-2 and J usage is TRBJ1-1; D is perhaps TRBD1 (6 bases). The CDR3 extends over 16 amino acids. The V and J ends lost 4 bases and 1 base respectively, with 16 bases between them. Germline V gene data show CDR1 as SGHTA and CDR2 as FQGNSA. CDR3 protein: CASSSFPQGSNTEAFF. The CDR3 nucleotides are TGTGCCAGCAGCTCCTTCCCCCAGGGGTCGAACACTGAAGCTTTCTTT.